This T cell receptor (beta chain) was identified during a study of long-term antiretroviral therapy in people with HIV. Looking at the study overall: The oldest samples precede the 2015 immediate-ART recommendation by about a decade. Study-level results: Clones showing expansion before ART dominated the repertoire at all time points. Following ART, diversity rose but still fell short of transplant donor controls.

A remark on this clone: Antigen unknown.

Sequencing relied on immunoSEQ assay v3.0, run at survey level. Repertoires were generated with immunoSEQ multiplex PCR, while TCRdb's copy carries only in-frame clones and drops some. Altogether 20,000 to 30,000 clones are present, about 85% being singletons, with the ten largest covering about 3.5%. Sample: unsorted PBMCs, taken 1.9 years after starting antiretroviral therapy. This clonotype was obtained from a woman under 40 with HIV.

The CDR3 coding sequence is TGTGCCAGAACCCCTTACTCGATTGGAAGGAATACGCAGTATTTT. Its translation: CARTPYSIGRNTQYF. V usage is TRBV7-5 and J usage is TRBJ2-3. TRBV7-5 represents a pseudogene. CDR3 size: 15 residues.